Below are 27 T cell receptor beta chains sequenced from a single sample in a study of control samples from healthy donors and cancer patients. Clones were sequenced by immunoSEQ multiplex PCR, and TCRdb holds only the in-frame ones, with some missing. The sample holds about 92,000 clones, approximately 78% seen once. The sample comprised blood. These receptors all come from a woman aged 60-75 years in good health.

V gene TRBV2 combines with J gene TRBJ1-5; 9 bases are shared with TRBD1. After removal of 6 bases from V and 3 bases from J, the junction contained 6 bases not matched to a gene. The CDR3 has 15 amino acids. Germline V gene data show CDR1 as SNHLY and CDR2 as FYNNEI. CDR3: CASREDRGPNQPQHF. CDR3 nucleotide sequence: TGTGCCAGCAGGGAGGACAGGGGTCCCAATCAGCCCCAGCATTTT.

J is TRBJ2-6 and V is TRBV24-1; D gene uncertain. In germline, CDR1 is KGHDR, CDR2 SFDVKD. Between the trimmed V and J ends, which lost 7 bases and 0 bases, there was a span of 18 bases. The CDR3 has 18 residues. The CDR3 spells CATSPNPRTSSGANVLTF. CDR3 bases: TGTGCCACCAGCCCGAACCCCCGAACGAGCTCTGGGGCCAACGTCCTGACTTTC.

This clone was seen just once. The chain uses TRBV7-2 and TRBJ2-2, with 7 bases lining up with TRBD2. Germline V gene sequence: CDR1 SGHTA, CDR2 FQGNSA. The junction had 6 bases not matched to a gene; V was cut back by 7 bases and J by 4 bases. This CDR3 has 14 amino acids. For the CDR3, the DNA is TGTGCCAGCAAGAGCGGGAACCCCACCGGGGAGCTGTTTTTT. Residues: CASKSGNPTGELFF.

The chain recombines TRBV6-5 with TRBJ1-1; D perhaps matches TRBD1 (5 bases). Germline CDR1 reads MNHEY; CDR2 reads SVGAGI. Trimming removed 7 bases from V and 5 bases from J, with 14 bases in between. This CDR3 comprises 13 residues. This CDR3 is CASNQWGETEAFF. The CDR3 DNA reads TGTGCCAGCAATCAATGGGGGGAAACTGAAGCTTTCTTT.

The chain uses TRBV24-1 and TRBJ2-1; the D gene could be TRBD1 or TRBD2 (5 bases each). Trimming shortened V by 3 bases and J by 6 bases, and 8 bases separated the two germline ends. This CDR3 contains 13 residues. Germline values: CDR1 KGHDR, CDR2 SFDVKD. The CDR3 region has the DNA TGTGCCACCAGTGATGCAGGGACCAATGAGCAGTTCTTC. Translating gives CATSDAGTNEQFF.

The gene calls are TRBV15 and TRBJ1-1, with TRBD1 matching 7 bases. CDR3 length: 13 amino acids. The germline V gene encodes CDR1 LNHNV and CDR2 YYDKDF (reference sequence). Trimming at V came to 3 bases and at J to 11 bases, leaving 9 bases not matched to a gene. CDR3 sequence (DNA): TGTGCCACCAGCAGGATACCGGGACAGCTCGCTTTCTTT. Amino acid sequence: CATSRIPGQLAFF.

This rearrangement joins TRBV6-2 or TRBV6-3 to TRBJ2-5; D remains ambiguous. CDR1 and CDR2 from the germline V gene are MNHEY and SVGEGT. V gave up 4 bases and J gave up 2 bases, with 5 bases separating them. The CDR3 loop spans 12 amino acids. CDR3 nucleotides: TGTGCCAGCAGTTTGGTACAAGAGACCCAGTACTTC. This codes for CASSLVQETQYF.

This chain joins TRBV18 and TRBJ1-4; D is undetermined. Germline assignment: CDR1 KGHSH and CDR2 LQKENI. This CDR3 has 14 amino acids. The V end was cut by 3 bases, the J end by 0 bases, with 5 bases between. CDR3 sequence reads: CASSPQSTNEKLFF. CDR3 nucleotides: TGTGCCAGCTCACCGCAATCAACTAATGAAAAACTGTTTTTT. Using reference TRBV18 and TRBJ1-4 for the parts outside the CDR3, the full variable domain is NAGVMQNPRHLVRRRGQEARLRCSPMKGHSHVYWYRQLPEEGLKFMVYLQKENIIDESGMPKERFSAEFPKEGPSILRIQQVVRGDSAAYFCASSPQSTNEKLFFGSGTQLSVL.

This chain joins TRBV3-1 (or the pseudogene TRBV3-2) and TRBJ2-2; TRBD1 aligns across 9 bases. In germline, CDR1 is LGHDT, CDR2 YNNKEL (reference sequence). The V segment lost 4 bases and the J segment 5 bases; nucleotides outside the gene matches: 5. The length of the CDR3 is 15 residues. The CDR3 region is CASSLRQGGTGELFF. The CDR3 coding sequence is TGTGCCAGCAGCCTTCGACAGGGGGGGACCGGGGAGCTGTTTTTT.

The chain has TRBV6-2 or TRBV6-3 and TRBJ2-1, with D uncertain. CDR3 size: 11 residues. The V and J ends lost 0 bases and 13 bases respectively, with 7 bases between them. The germline V gene has CDR1 MNHEY and CDR2 SVGEGT. CDR3 region: CASSYSVIQFF. As DNA, the CDR3 is TGTGCCAGCAGTTACTCAGTGATACAGTTCTTC.

This clone was observed a handful of times. The rearrangement joins TRBV5-1 to TRBJ2-5; D call uncertain. The CDR3 sequence is 12 residues long. Trimming pared 0 bases from V and 4 bases from J, leaving 4 bases between. From germline, CDR1 is SGHRS and CDR2 YFSETQ. CDR3 amino acids: CASSLALETQYF. In DNA form, the CDR3 reads TGCGCCAGCAGCTTGGCATTAGAGACCCAGTACTTC.

The chain recombines TRBV5-1 with TRBJ2-3, with 7 bases aligning to TRBD2. Trimming at V came to 1 base and at J to 8 bases, leaving 13 bases not matched to a gene. From germline, CDR1 is SGHRS and CDR2 YFSETQ. The CDR3 runs 16 residues. The CDR3 DNA follows: TGCGCCAGCAGCTTGAACTGGGGGGGTTCCGCGTTTACGCAGTATTTT. Translating it yields CASSLNWGGSAFTQYF.

The rearrangement joins TRBV10-3 to TRBJ2-1, with TRBD1 matching over 10 bases. Germline V lookup: CDR1 ENHRY, CDR2 SYGVKD. CDR3 length: 14 residues. The V and J ends lost 7 bases and 6 bases, in that order; junction bases with no gene match: 6. The CDR3 here is CAIMGTGAGNEQFF. The CDR3 nucleotides are TGTGCCATCATGGGGACAGGGGCGGGCAATGAGCAGTTCTTC.

The chain combines TRBV15 with TRBJ1-6; no firm D call. Germline V CDR1 and CDR2: LNHNV, YYDKDF (reference sequence). Trimming pared 0 bases from V and 9 bases from J, leaving 9 bases between. CDR3 size: 14 residues. The CDR3 sequence is CATSRDFSRSPLHF. The CDR3 region has the DNA TGTGCCACCAGCAGAGATTTCTCCCGTTCACCCCTCCACTTT.

The rearrangement links TRBV28 to TRBJ1-6; D not resolved. Germline V gene data show CDR1 as MDHEN and CDR2 as SYDVKM. Trimming removed 4 bases at V and 8 bases at J, with 6 bases between. This CDR3 spans 12 amino acids. CDR3 protein: CASSSPHSPLHF. In DNA, the CDR3 is TGTGCCAGCAGTTCACCTCATTCACCCCTCCACTTT.

The chain employs TRBV5-1 and TRBJ1-6, with D possibly TRBD1 on 5 matching bases. The CDR3 contains 14 residues. Per the germline V gene, CDR1 is SGHRS and CDR2 is YFSETQ. V shed 6 bases and J shed 6 bases, with 13 bases lying between them. CDR3 amino acids: CASNSGTSNSPLHF. CDR3 nucleotides: TGCGCCAGCAATTCCGGGACTTCTAATTCACCCCTCCACTTT.

This clone was observed a single time. The V call is TRBV3-1 (or the pseudogene TRBV3-2), the J call TRBJ2-5; D is unclear. CDR1 is LGHDT and CDR2 is YNNKEL in the germline V gene (reference sequence). Trimming left V 5 bases short and J 6 bases short, with 13 bases between. This CDR3 is built from 13 residues. The CDR3: CASSVPVLQTQYF. The CDR3, as DNA: TGTGCCAGCAGCGTACCTGTCTTACAGACCCAGTACTTC.

This clone has a handful of counts. This chain uses TRBV5-1 with TRBJ2-5; 12 nucleotides line up with TRBD2. From germline, CDR1 is SGHRS and CDR2 YFSETQ. This CDR3 spans 16 amino acids. V lost 4 bases and J lost 0; bases outside the gene matches: 4. In DNA, the CDR3 is TGCGCCAGCAGCACTGGGACTAGCGGGTACCAAGAGACCCAGTACTTC. Translated: CASSTGTSGYQETQYF.

V usage is TRBV19 and J usage is TRBJ1-1; 7 bases map to TRBD1. The germline V gene encodes CDR1 LNHDA and CDR2 SQIVND (reference sequence). The CDR3 has 13 residues. Trimming took 5 bases from V and 11 from J; bases not matched to a gene: 11. Here the CDR3 reads CASSFIEGGVAFF. DNA for the CDR3: TGTGCCAGTAGTTTTATCGAAGGGGGCGTCGCTTTCTTT.

The chain combines TRBV11-2 with TRBJ2-2, with 15 bases that match TRBD2. V was clipped by 1 base and J by 6 bases; unmatched bases: 3. Germline-derived CDR1 and CDR2 are SGHAT and FQNNGV. This CDR3 contains 17 residues. The CDR3 bases are TGTGCCAGCAGCTTAGCCCGGACTAGCGGGGGGGCCGGGGAGCTGTTTTTT. This sequence encodes CASSLARTSGGAGELFF.

The V gene is TRBV7-2, the J gene TRBJ2-2; D call uncertain. This CDR3 spans 12 amino acids. V lost 5 bases, J lost 6 bases, and 7 bases lay in between. Per germline, CDR1 SGHTA and CDR2 FQGNSA. CDR3 loop: CASSPRAGELFF. The CDR3 region has the DNA TGTGCCAGCAGCCCAAGGGCCGGGGAGCTGTTTTTT. The whole variable domain, filled in from reference TRBV7-2 and TRBJ2-2, reads GAGVSQSPSNKVTEKGKDVELRCDPISGHTALYWYRQSLGQGLEFLIYFQGNSAPDKSGLPSDRFSAERTGGSVSTLTIQRTQQEDSAVYLCASSPRAGELFFGEGSRLTVL.

The sample holds a few counts of this clone. The chain uses TRBV14 and TRBJ1-1; D is uncertain. Germline CDR1 SGHDN, CDR2 FVKESK. This CDR3 contains 13 residues. V lost 6 bases, J lost 1 base, and 9 bases lay in between. This chain's CDR3 is CASSLGSNTEAFF. CDR3 DNA: TGTGCCAGCAGTCTGGGATCGAACACTGAAGCTTTCTTT.

The rearrangement links TRBV5-4 to TRBJ2-5; weak D call: TRBD2 (6 bases). This CDR3 is 15 amino acids long. Trimming removed 0 bases at V and 5 bases at J, with 14 bases between. Per the germline V gene, CDR1 is SGHNT and CDR2 is YYREEE (reference sequence). CDR3 in DNA: TGTGCCAGCAGCTTGGCCGGGGCAAGCGGGGAGACCCAGTACTTC. Protein product: CASSLAGASGETQYF.

The gene calls are TRBV7-9 and TRBJ1-1; D ambiguous. The germline V gene has CDR1 SEHNR and CDR2 FQNEAQ (reference sequence). The CDR3 loop spans 15 amino acids. Trimming stripped 0 bases from V and 1 base from J, with 9 bases between. CDR3 loop: CASSLAAGPNTEAFF. The DNA for the CDR3 is TGTGCCAGCAGCTTAGCTGCAGGCCCGAACACTGAAGCTTTCTTT.

V is TRBV7-2 and J is TRBJ2-2, with no clear D. Trimming took 3 bases from V and 7 from J, leaving 9 bases between them. The CDR3 spans 13 residues. From germline, CDR1 is SGHTA and CDR2 FQGNSA. The CDR3: CASSFSSVGELFF. CDR3 bases: TGTGCCAGCAGCTTCTCTTCGGTCGGGGAGCTGTTTTTT.

The CDR3 spells CASSQGGNSGNTIYF. CDR3 coding DNA: TGCGCCAGCAGCCAAGGAGGAAACTCTGGAAACACCATATATTTT. The chain uses TRBV4-1 and TRBJ1-3; no firm D call. The germline V and J ends were trimmed by 1 base and 0 bases, with 7 bases remaining between them. The germline V gene has CDR1 MGHRA and CDR2 YSYEKL. CDR3 length equals 15 residues.

This chain uses TRBV6-7 with TRBJ2-2; TRBD1 matches at 9 bases. TRBV6-7 is given ORF status, its function remaining uncertain. The CDR3 has 16 residues. Trimming cost V 6 bases and J 0 bases; bases outside gene matches: 5. Written as DNA, the CDR3 is TGTGCCAGCAGCCGAAGGACAGGGGCGAACACCGGGGAGCTGTTTTTT. Protein sequence: CASSRRTGANTGELFF.